This is a list of T cell receptor beta chains from one sample in a study of neurological immune-mediated disorders. TCRdb redid the calling of the 5' RACE reads with MiXCR, one entry per CDR3 protein. The data contain 45,000 to 60,000 distinct CDR3 sequences, less than 2.5% of them singletons. Material: PBMCs. These receptors were obtained from a man between 50 and 59 years old with multiple sclerosis. Both conserved end residues are part of each CDR3. The order of the fields is clone size, J gene, D gene, V gene, CDR3 DNA, CDR3 protein. The D gene is left open where the match is weak. Expanded clones get a size class; other rows say once, few or many, or leave the size out.

many,TRBJ2-3,.,TRBV27,TGTGCCAGCAGCCTTTGGGGCGGAACAGATACGCAGTATTTT,CASSLWGGTDTQYF
few,TRBJ2-2,TRBD2,TRBV5-1,TGCGCCAGCAGCGAGACTAGCGGGGGGGTCCGGGAGCTGTTTTTT,CASSETSGGVRELFF
many,TRBJ2-7,.,TRBV7-6,TGTGCCAGCAGCTTAACGGGGCAGAGCTACGAGCAGTACTTC,CASSLTGQSYEQYF
many,TRBJ2-3,.,TRBV9,TGTGCCAGCAGCCATACAAAATCTAGCACAGATACGCAGTATTTT,CASSHTKSSTDTQYF
medium-sized,TRBJ1-6,.,TRBV12-3/TRBV12-4,TGTGCCAGCAGAGAGGGGTCATCACCCCTCCACTTT,CASREGSSPLHF
many,TRBJ1-6,TRBD1,TRBV9,TGTGCCAGCAGCGCCCCCGGTGGACAGGGGGACTCACCCCTCCACTTT,CASSAPGGQGDSPLHF
many,TRBJ2-1,.,TRBV9,TGTGCCAGCAGCCCTCATGGTAGGGCCAAGACGTATCATGAGCAGTTCTTC,CASSPHGRAKTYHEQFF
.,TRBJ1-1,.,TRBV24-1,TGTGCCACCAGTGACGACATAGGATTCCCTGAAGCTTTCTTT,CATSDDIGFPEAFF
many,TRBJ2-5,.,TRBV5-1,TGCGCCAGCAGCCGCGGCAGCCAAGAGACCCAGTACTTC,CASSRGSQETQYF
many,TRBJ2-7,.,TRBV6-2/TRBV6-3,TGTGCCAGCAGTTACTCGACTCGGGCGGTTACGTACGAGCAGTACTTC,CASSYSTRAVTYEQYF
many,TRBJ2-7,.,TRBV29-1,TGCAGCGTTGAAGATCAGGGCAGGGGCGTCGCCTACGAGCAGTACTTC,CSVEDQGRGVAYEQYF
many,TRBJ2-2,.,TRBV4-3,TGCGCCAGCAGCCAAGGGGACATTAGGACCGGGGAGCTGTTTTTT,CASSQGDIRTGELFF
.,TRBJ2-2,.,TRBV5-1,TGCGCCAGCAGCTTCCGGGCCCTAACACCGGGGGAGCTGTTTTTT,CASSFRALTPGELFF
many,TRBJ1-1,TRBD1,TRBV5-1,TGCGCCAGCAGGTTGGGACAGGGAGGTACTGAAGCTTTCTTT,CASRLGQGGTEAFF
many,TRBJ2-7,.,TRBV5-1,TGCGCCAGCAGCCCCACCGGGGGCTTGTACGAGCAGTACTTC,CASSPTGGLYEQYF
many,TRBJ2-7,TRBD1,TRBV27,TGTGCCAGCGGGGACAGATCATGGTACGAGCAGTACTTC,CASGDRSWYEQYF
many,TRBJ1-3,.,TRBV5-1,TGCGCCAGCAGCTTGGACGTGACGAGCTCTGGAAACACCATATATTTT,CASSLDVTSSGNTIYF
many,TRBJ1-4,.,TRBV7-9,TGTGCCAGCAGCCCAGGGGTAACGGGGGAAAAACTGTTTTTT,CASSPGVTGEKLFF
many,TRBJ2-7,TRBD1,TRBV28,TGTGCCAGCAGTTCACCCGGGACAGGCTCCTACGAGCAGTACTTC,CASSSPGTGSYEQYF
many,TRBJ1-5,.,TRBV7-7,TGTGCCAGCAGCCGACAGTGTACTCAGCCCCAGCATTTT,CASSRQCTQPQHF
many,TRBJ1-6,TRBD1,TRBV7-9,TGTGCCAGCAGCCTTACGACCGGGACAGGGGTGGATTCACCCCTCCACTTT,CASSLTTGTGVDSPLHF
many,TRBJ1-2,.,TRBV20-1,TGCAGTGCTAAAAACTATGGCTACACCTTC,CSAKNYGYTF
many,TRBJ2-5,TRBD2,TRBV5-1,TGCGCCAGCAGCGCTGGACTAGCGGGGGGGCAAGAGACCCAGTACTTC,CASSAGLAGGQETQYF
many,TRBJ2-7,TRBD1,TRBV4-3,TGCGCCAGCAGCCAAGAATACAACGGACAGGGGTTCTACGAGCAGTACTTC,CASSQEYNGQGFYEQYF
many,TRBJ2-1,.,TRBV12-3/TRBV12-4,TGTGCCAGCAGTCCACCATGGGACGGCTACAATGAGCAGTTCTTC,CASSPPWDGYNEQFF
many,TRBJ2-5,.,TRBV20-1,TGCAGTGCTTCCCTCCTCTGGGAGGAAGAGACCCAGTACTTC,CSASLLWEEETQYF
many,TRBJ1-2,TRBD1,TRBV9,TGTGCCAGCAGCAGGAGCCCTTGGGACAGGGGTAAAAAAGGCTACACCTTC,CASSRSPWDRGKKGYTF
many,TRBJ1-6,TRBD1,TRBV4-1,TGCGCCAGCAGCCCCCGGACAGGGGGCTATAATTCACCCCTCCACTTT,CASSPRTGGYNSPLHF